These 5 T cell receptor beta chains originate from one sample sequenced in a study of T cells in Graves' hyperthyroidism and ophthalmopathy. From RNA transcripts, TCR beta CDR3 regions were amplified. Carried out on the TCR CDR3, a first-round RT-PCR used the HTBI primer set. TCRdb called the multiplex PCR reads again in MiXCR, with one record for every CDR3 protein. The sample has about 580,000 distinct CDR3 sequences, about half seen once. The sequenced material came from peripheral blood or thyroid tissue (not recorded which). Receptor source: a woman aged 18-29 years with Graves' hyperthyroidism.

This clonotype occurred many times. The rearrangement uses TRBV10-3 and TRBJ1-4; D ambiguous. This CDR3 spans 13 amino acids. Germline-derived CDR1 and CDR2 are ENHRY and SYGVKD. The V and J ends lost 5 bases and 8 bases respectively, with 12 bases between them. The DNA for the CDR3 is TGTGCCATCAGTCTCGCAGACGGAGAAAAACTGTTTTTT. Amino acid sequence: CAISLADGEKLFF.

In this sample, this clonotype turned up a few times. The chain joins TRBV7-9 to TRBJ2-7; 14 bases line up with TRBD2. This CDR3 comprises 18 residues. Germline V CDR1 and CDR2: SEHNR, FQNEAQ (reference sequence). After removal of 4 bases from V and 5 bases from J, the junction contained 13 bases not matched to a gene. The CDR3 reads CASSSTGTSGSRDDEQYF. In DNA, the CDR3 is TGTGCCAGCAGCTCCACCGGGACTAGCGGGAGTCGTGATGACGAGCAGTACTTC.

The chain carries TRBV7-9 and TRBJ1-2; tentative D call: TRBD1 (5 bases). The CDR3 spans 13 residues. Germline lookup yields CDR1 SEHNR and CDR2 FQNEAQ (reference sequence). V dropped 3 bases and J dropped 12 bases, with 17 bases sitting between them. CDR3 residues: CASSLGQLSGNTF. The CDR3 bases are TGTGCCAGCAGCTTGGGGCAGCTATCTGGAAACACCTTC.

In this sample, this clonotype turned up a few times. This chain joins TRBV7-3 and TRBJ2-2; TRBD2 matches at 9 bases. V trimming: 2 bases; J trimming: 5 bases; junction bases outside the gene matches: 12. This CDR3 region has 18 residues. CDR1 is SGHTA and CDR2 is FQGTGA in the germline V gene. This CDR3 is CASSLVLAGGPGTGELFF. DNA of the CDR3: TGTGCCAGCAGCTTAGTGCTGGCGGGAGGGCCTGGAACCGGGGAGCTGTTTTTT.

This clonotype was seen ten or more times. V gene TRBV7-9 combines with J gene TRBJ1-4; tentatively, D is TRBD1 (5 bases). Per germline, CDR1 SEHNR and CDR2 FQNEAQ (reference sequence). The CDR3 is made up of 16 amino acids. V lost 6 bases, J lost 0 bases, and 14 bases lay in between. The CDR3 reads CASSFPTAATNEKLFF. CDR3 DNA: TGTGCCAGCAGTTTCCCGACAGCTGCAACTAATGAAAAACTGTTTTTT.